This T cell receptor (beta chain) was obtained from a study of post-analysis software for immune sequencing data. Findings and caveats of the study: Controls significantly exceeded multiple sclerosis patients in normalized Chao1 diversity. Compared with controls, patients had more of five or six TRBV segments, including TRBV5-6, TRBV5-1 and TRBV20-1. Those samples that were prepared in the same batch co-clustered strongly by F measure.

The CDR3 is made up of 15 amino acids. V lost 1 base, J lost 3 bases, and 15 bases lay in between. CDR1 is DFQATT and CDR2 is SNEGSKA in the germline V gene (reference sequence). About this clonotype: Its cognate antigen is unknown.

Researchers reported that TCR beta cDNA libraries carried unique molecular identifiers. Researchers reported 550,000 or so cDNA molecules coming from roughly 0.93 to 9.6 million T cells. TCRdb called the PCR reads again in MiXCR, with one record for every CDR3 protein. The sample shows hundreds of thousands of distinct CDR3 sequences, around 60% of them seen only once. This TCR derives from a girl aged 2-10 years with multiple sclerosis. Source material: blood. This chain uses TRBV20-1 with TRBJ1-1; perhaps TRBD1 as D (6 bases). CDR3 loop: CSARGLRGLDTEAFF. The CDR3 nucleotides read TGCAGTGCTAGAGGCTTAAGGGGGTTGGACACTGAAGCTTTCTTT.